This T cell receptor beta chain was captured by sequencing in a study of OX40 agonist ivuxolimab in advanced cancers. The method was immunoSEQ multiplex PCR; TCRdb's version includes in-frame clones alone and lacks a portion of them. The profile shows about 150,000 clones, roughly 94% of them singletons. This clonotype was obtained from an adult with an advanced solid tumor such as melanoma, head and neck, liver or kidney cancer. The source was CD4+ or CD8+ T cells sorted from blood, collected in a trial of the OX40 agonist ivuxolimab.

The CDR3 nucleotides are TGTGCCAGCAGCTTAGCGGGACTCTACGAGCAGTACTTC. Protein sequence: CASSLAGLYEQYF. V gene TRBV7-9 combines with J gene TRBJ2-7; maybe TRBD2 (6 bases). CDR3 size: 13 residues. Germline CDR1 and CDR2: SEHNR and FQNEAQ (reference sequence). The V and J ends lost 0 bases and 3 bases respectively, with 6 bases between them.